This TCR beta chain was identified during a study of blood T cell repertoires in COVID-19. Measured with immunoSEQ multiplex PCR; TCRdb has only the in-frame clones, and not every one. The repertoire holds around 100,000 clones, with over 65% as singletons. Unmatched junction bases numbered 3, after V lost 0 bases and J lost 1 base. CDR1 and CDR2 from the germline V gene are SGDLS and YYNGEE. CDR3 size: 16 residues. The material sequenced was peripheral blood. V is TRBV9 and J is TRBJ2-5; 10 bases agree with TRBD1. This receptor was obtained from a woman between 40 and 55 years old with acute or convalescent COVID-19. The CDR3, as DNA: TGTGCCAGCAGCGTAGCGACAGGGGGCGGCCAAGAGACCCAGTACTTC. It codes for CASSVATGGGQETQYF.